The clone carrying this TCR beta chain was seen only a few times. Assay: immunoSEQ multiplex PCR; the TCRdb copy retains only in-frame clones and omits some. The sample yields about 330,000 clones, 67% seen once. CDR3 size: 14 residues. V trimming: 5 bases; J trimming: 5 bases; junction bases outside the gene matches: 8. The germline V gene has CDR1 SGHRS and CDR2 YFSETQ. The sample originates from a study of cytotoxic CD8 clonotypes in ibrutinib-treated CLL. The wider study: Response samples followed a median roughly 13 months of treatment, range 6 to 36.

The genes are TRBV5-1 and TRBJ1-2; 8 bases match TRBD1. This clonotype was obtained from a human donor with chronic lymphocytic leukemia. Here the sequenced sample was PBMCs, taken after 36 months of ibrutinib treatment. CDR3: CASRASGTGYGYTF. CDR3 DNA sequence: TGCGCCAGCAGGGCCTCCGGGACAGGATATGGCTACACCTTC.